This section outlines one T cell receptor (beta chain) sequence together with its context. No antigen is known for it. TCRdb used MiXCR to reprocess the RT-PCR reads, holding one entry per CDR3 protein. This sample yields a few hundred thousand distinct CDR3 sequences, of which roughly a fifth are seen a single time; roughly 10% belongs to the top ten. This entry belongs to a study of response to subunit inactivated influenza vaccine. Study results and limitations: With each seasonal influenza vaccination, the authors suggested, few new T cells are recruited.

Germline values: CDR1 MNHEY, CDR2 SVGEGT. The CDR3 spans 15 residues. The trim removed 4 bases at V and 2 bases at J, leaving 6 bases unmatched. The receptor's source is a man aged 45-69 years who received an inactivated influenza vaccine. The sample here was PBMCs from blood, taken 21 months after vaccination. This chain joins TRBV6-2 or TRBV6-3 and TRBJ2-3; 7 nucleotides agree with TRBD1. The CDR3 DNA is TGTGCCAGCAGTTCCCACAGGGGAATCACAGATACGCAGTATTTT. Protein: CASSSHRGITDTQYF.